The 4 T cell receptor beta chains given below trace back to one sample, sequenced in a study of blood T cell repertoires in COVID-19. TCRdb's copy holds only in-frame clones and misses some; the assay was immunoSEQ multiplex PCR. The data show just over 95,000 clones, with 90% seen just once and 5.1% held by the top ten. The sample consisted of peripheral blood. Receptors were obtained from a man in his fifties with acute or convalescent COVID-19.

This chain uses TRBV12-3 or TRBV12-4 with TRBJ2-7; a possible D gene is TRBD2 (6 bases). The CDR3 is 13 amino acids. V lost 4 bases and J 7 bases, leaving 14 bases between the germline ends. The CDR3 is CASSSSGLGEQYF. The DNA for the CDR3 is TGTGCCAGCAGTTCCTCGGGACTGGGTGAGCAGTACTTC.

The chain uses TRBV6-5 and TRBJ2-1; D might be TRBD2 (7 bases). V shed 5 bases and J shed 5 bases, with 16 bases lying between them. Germline assignment: CDR1 MNHEY and CDR2 SVGAGI. The CDR3 has 15 residues. CDR3 in DNA: TGTGCCAGCAGTCGGGGGGCGGTGGACCACAATGAGCAGTTCTTC. Translated: CASSRGAVDHNEQFF.

The chain employs TRBV7-9 and TRBJ2-7, with a tentative D call TRBD1 (6 bases). V lost 1 base to trimming and J lost 3 bases, with 10 bases between them. The germline V gene encodes CDR1 SEHNR and CDR2 FQNEAQ (reference sequence). This CDR3 has 14 residues. CDR3: CASSLGTANYEQYF. CDR3 coding DNA: TGTGCCAGCAGCTTAGGGACAGCTAACTACGAGCAGTACTTC.

In its sample, this clone was seen once. The chain employs TRBV10-3 and TRBJ1-5; TRBD1 aligns across 10 bases. Germline loops: CDR1 ENHRY, CDR2 SYGVKD. The trim removed 5 bases at V and 1 base at J, leaving 11 bases unmatched. This CDR3 is built from 18 residues. This CDR3 reads CAISPPPGQGRSNQPQHF. As DNA, the CDR3 is TGTGCCATCAGTCCCCCCCCGGGACAGGGGAGAAGCAATCAGCCCCAGCATTTT.